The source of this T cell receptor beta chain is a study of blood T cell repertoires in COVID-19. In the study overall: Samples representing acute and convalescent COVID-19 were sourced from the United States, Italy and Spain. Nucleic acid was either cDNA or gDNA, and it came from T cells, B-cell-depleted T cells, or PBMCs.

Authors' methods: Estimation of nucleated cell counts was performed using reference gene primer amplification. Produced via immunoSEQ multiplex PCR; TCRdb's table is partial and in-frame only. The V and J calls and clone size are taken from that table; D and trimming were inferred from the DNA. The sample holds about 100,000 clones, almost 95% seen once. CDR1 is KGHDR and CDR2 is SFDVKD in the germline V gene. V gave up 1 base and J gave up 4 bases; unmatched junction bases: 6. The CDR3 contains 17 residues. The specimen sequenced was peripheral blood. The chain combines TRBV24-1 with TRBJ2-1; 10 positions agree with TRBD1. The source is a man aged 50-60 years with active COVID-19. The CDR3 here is CATSDFEGTGAYNEQFF. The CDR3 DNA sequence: TGTGCCACCAGTGATTTTGAAGGGACAGGGGCTTACAATGAGCAGTTCTTC.